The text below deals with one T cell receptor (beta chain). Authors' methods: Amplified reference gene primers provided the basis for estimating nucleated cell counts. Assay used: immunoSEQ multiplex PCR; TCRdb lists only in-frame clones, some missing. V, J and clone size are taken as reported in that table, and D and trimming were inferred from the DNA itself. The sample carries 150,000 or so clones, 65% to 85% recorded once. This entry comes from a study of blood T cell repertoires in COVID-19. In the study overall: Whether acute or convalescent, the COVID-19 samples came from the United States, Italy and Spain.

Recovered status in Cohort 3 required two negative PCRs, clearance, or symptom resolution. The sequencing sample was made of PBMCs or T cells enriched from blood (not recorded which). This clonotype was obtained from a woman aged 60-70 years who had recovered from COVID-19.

The CDR3 is CASSPAGQSTYGYTF. The DNA for the CDR3 is TGTGCCAGCAGTCCCGCGGGACAGTCAACCTATGGCTACACCTTC. This chain links TRBV6-6 with TRBJ1-2, with 7 bases lining up with TRBD1. The germline CDR1 and CDR2 sequences are MNHNY and SVGAGI (reference sequence). V shed 5 bases and J 4 bases; nucleotides not matched to a gene: 10. CDR3 size: 15 residues.